Each of the 22 T cell receptor beta chains below was sequenced from the same sample in a study of beta chain features in type 1 diabetes (dated by TCRdb to the late 2010s). The receptor library was made with the immunoSEQ multiplex PCR assay. The entire isolated RNA was reverse transcribed using the High Capacity cDNA Reverse Transcription Kit, and thus expressed TCRB transcripts were sequenced. Held by TCRdb, this immuneACCESS table contains in-frame sequences only and omits some clones. Under half of the omission traces to an unresolved V gene where checked; the cause of the rest is unknown. The sample contains roughly 300,000 clones, about 15% of them found a single time. 6.7% of the sample is taken by the ten largest. Input material: central memory CD4+ T cells from blood. Source of these receptors: a man younger than 45 in good health.

The rearrangement uses TRBV9 and TRBJ2-5, with TRBD2 as a possible D gene (7 bases). CDR1 and CDR2 (germline): SGDLS, YYNGEE. This CDR3 spans 14 amino acids. V lost 1 base, J lost 4 bases, and 11 bases lay in between. The CDR3 DNA sequence: TGTGCCAGCAGCGTATCAAGGGGGGGAGAGACCCAGTACTTC. This translates into CASSVSRGGETQYF.

On this clone: At the DNA level, this CDR3 is encoded by other sequences in the same sample as well. The gene calls are TRBV7-2 and TRBJ1-2; TRBD1 matches at 8 bases. This CDR3 region has 14 residues. The J segment lost 2 bases and the V segment lost 5 bases, leaving 4 bases of the junction unmatched. Germline-derived CDR1 and CDR2 are SGHTA and FQGNSA. The CDR3 region has the DNA TGTGCCAGCAGCCTCGACAGGGGCAACTATGGCTACACCTTC. Protein product: CASSLDRGNYGYTF.

The rearrangement links TRBV18 to TRBJ2-2; 8 bases agree with TRBD1. The CDR3 sequence is 17 residues long. With 4 bases clipped from V and 7 bases from J, the junction kept 14 bases outside the gene matches. Germline V CDR1 and CDR2: KGHSH, LQKENI. The CDR3 DNA reads TGTGCCAGCTCACGCCTAAGGACAGGGCGGAACGGCGGGGAGCTGTTTTTT. The encoded protein is CASSRLRTGRNGGELFF.

The rearrangement links TRBV4-3 to TRBJ1-6, with 9 bases lining up with TRBD1. This CDR3 comprises 16 residues. Per germline, CDR1 LGHNA and CDR2 YSLEER. Trimming took 2 bases from V and 8 from J; bases not matched to a gene: 7. The DNA for the CDR3 is TGCGCCAGCAGCCAATTCCCGGGACAGGGTTATTCACCCCTCCACTTT. As protein: CASSQFPGQGYSPLHF.

This clone appeared many times. This sequence joins TRBV14 and TRBJ1-4; unclear D gene. CDR1 is SGHDN and CDR2 is FVKESK in the germline V gene. Trimming took off 4 bases at V and 7 bases at J, with 10 bases between the two ends. The CDR3 length is 13 residues. CDR3 loop: CASSLGRREKLFF. CDR3 nucleotides: TGTGCCAGCAGCCTTGGACGGCGTGAAAAACTGTTTTTT.

This clone was detected ten times or more. V usage is TRBV18 and J usage is TRBJ1-1; TRBD1 is a possible D gene (5 bases). V was trimmed by 6 bases and J by 3 bases, leaving 11 bases between them. Germline CDR1 reads KGHSH; CDR2 reads LQKENI. This CDR3 is built from 13 residues. This CDR3 is CASSPGSDTEAFF. Here the CDR3 DNA reads TGTGCCAGCTCCCCAGGGTCTGACACTGAAGCTTTCTTT.

This clone is medium-sized in the sample. The chain joins TRBV2 to TRBJ2-1, with 8 bases fitting TRBD2. The CDR3 consists of 13 residues. J gave up 5 bases and V 10 bases, and 7 bases lay outside the gene matches. Germline V gives CDR1 SNHLY, CDR2 FYNNEI. The CDR3: CATSGSADNEQFF. The DNA of the CDR3 is TGTGCCACCAGCGGGAGTGCGGACAATGAGCAGTTCTTC.

This clone was seen many times. V gene TRBV10-3 combines with J gene TRBJ2-1; D is unresolved. Germline V lookup: CDR1 ENHRY, CDR2 SYGVKD. This CDR3 region has 13 residues. Trimming shortened V by 8 bases and J by 4 bases, and 12 bases separated the two germline ends. The CDR3 DNA sequence: TGTGCCATCCGAGTCAGCCAATACAATGAGCAGTTCTTC. Its translation is CAIRVSQYNEQFF.

This clone was observed a handful of times. The rearrangement uses TRBV7-9 and TRBJ1-2, with D unresolved. Germline V lookup: CDR1 SEHNR, CDR2 FQNEAQ (reference sequence). V was clipped by 4 bases and J by 8 bases, with 14 bases between them. CDR3 length: 13 residues. The CDR3 reads CASSYALTMGYTF. The CDR3, as DNA: TGTGCCAGCAGCTACGCCCTGACTATGGGCTACACCTTC.

The rearrangement uses TRBV13 and TRBJ2-3, with TRBD2 as a possible D gene (5 bases). The CDR3 is 17 residues long. V lost 0 bases and J lost 5, with 18 bases in between. CDR1 PRHDT and CDR2 FYEKMQ come from the germline V gene (reference sequence). In DNA, the CDR3 is TGTGCCAGCAGCTTAGGCCGAAGGAGGTCCGAGGTAGATACGCAGTATTTT. Its translation is CASSLGRRRSEVDTQYF.

This clone occurred many times. The chain links TRBV14 to TRBJ2-7; D not certain. The CDR3 has 14 residues. Germline CDR1 is SGHDN and CDR2 is FVKESK. With 1 base removed from V and 7 bases from J, the gap between germline ends came to 14 bases. This CDR3 is CASSQVRIAGEQYF. The CDR3 DNA reads as TGTGCCAGCAGCCAAGTAAGGATCGCTGGGGAGCAGTACTTC.

This clone showed up just a few times. J is TRBJ2-7 and V is TRBV6-1, with D possibly being TRBD2 (6 bases). The V end lost 6 bases, the J end lost 2 bases, and 11 bases lay between the germline ends. In germline, CDR1 is MNHNS, CDR2 SASEGT. The CDR3 runs 13 residues. The CDR3 sequence is CASSRDLTYEQYV. The CDR3 DNA follows: TGTGCCAGCAGCCGGGACTTAACCTACGAGCAGTACGTC.

The rearrangement links TRBV6-1 to TRBJ2-5; D is tentatively TRBD1 or TRBD2 (5 bases each). V lost 5 bases and J 2 bases, leaving 12 bases between the germline ends. CDR1 is MNHNS, CDR2 SASEGT, per germline. The CDR3 is 14 residues long. The CDR3 region is CASSLHRTQETQYF. CDR3 bases: TGTGCCAGCAGTCTCCACAGGACTCAAGAGACCCAGTACTTC.

The chain carries TRBV11-3 and TRBJ1-1, with D uncertain. This CDR3 region has 13 residues. Germline V CDR1 and CDR2: SGHNT, YENEEA. Trimming removed 5 bases at V and 4 bases at J, with 11 bases between. In DNA, the CDR3 is TGTGCCAGCAGCCCCGGGAGCGCCACTGAAGCTTTCTTT. It is translated as CASSPGSATEAFF.

V and J are TRBV5-1 and TRBJ1-2, with D maybe TRBD1 (6 bases). Germline-derived CDR1 and CDR2 are SGHRS and YFSETQ. V lost 6 bases and J 4 bases, leaving 19 bases between the germline ends. This CDR3 contains 15 residues. The CDR3 DNA reads as TGCGCCAGCACCGCTTCATCAGGGGAGGGCTATGGCTACACCTTC. Protein: CASTASSGEGYGYTF.

This clone was observed a handful of times. The CDR3 here is CASSKGDGYYGYTF. The DNA for the CDR3 is TGTGCCAGCAGCAAGGGGGACGGTTACTATGGCTACACCTTC. The chain recombines TRBV21-1 with TRBJ1-2. TRBV21-1 is a recognized pseudogene. The CDR3 is 14 amino acids.

In nucleotides, the CDR3 is TGTGCCAGCAGCCCCCGTGGGGGGGATACGCAGTATTTT. Protein: CASSPRGGDTQYF. The chain is built from TRBV7-9 and TRBJ2-3, with D maybe TRBD2 (6 bases). CDR3 size: 13 residues. The germline V and J ends were trimmed by 5 bases and 6 bases, with 12 bases remaining between them. CDR1 is SEHNR, CDR2 FQNEAQ, per germline (reference sequence).

The chain employs TRBV29-1 and TRBJ1-1; maybe TRBD1 (5 bases). Germline values: CDR1 SQVTM, CDR2 ANQGSEA. The ends were cut back, 0 bases at V and 3 bases at J, with 14 bases in the middle. CDR3 length: 15 residues. The DNA of the CDR3 is TGCAGCGTTGAAGACTCGGGACGGGGGGACACTGAAGCTTTCTTT. Its protein product is CSVEDSGRGDTEAFF.

The J gene is TRBJ1-2, the V gene TRBV15, with D possibly being TRBD1 (6 bases). The CDR3 is made up of 17 amino acids. V was shortened by 0 bases and J by 1 base, with 15 bases between the two germline ends. Germline CDR1 reads LNHNV; CDR2 reads YYDKDF (reference sequence). The CDR3: CATSRDPATGYNYGYTF. The CDR3 DNA is TGTGCCACCAGCAGAGATCCGGCGACAGGCTATAACTATGGCTACACCTTC.

This clone has only a few counts. The chain has TRBV5-1 and TRBJ1-1; 8 nucleotides agree with TRBD1. V shed 4 bases, J shed 8 bases, and the junction held 10 bases outside the gene matches. Germline V lookup: CDR1 SGHRS, CDR2 YFSETQ. The CDR3 totals 14 residues. Here the CDR3 DNA reads TGCGCCAGCAGCCCGGTTTCAGGGGGCCGGGAAGCTTTCTTT. Translation: CASSPVSGGREAFF. Based on the CDR3 plus reference TRBV5-1 and TRBJ1-1, the full variable domain is KAGVTQTPRYLIKTRGQQVTLSCSPISGHRSVSWYQQTPGQGLQFLFEYFSETQRNKGNFPGRFSGRQFSNSRSEMNVSTLELGDSALYLCASSPVSGGREAFFGQGTRLTVV.

The J gene is TRBJ1-1, the V gene TRBV27, with D possibly matching TRBD1 (6 bases). Trimming pared 6 bases from V and 8 bases from J, leaving 19 bases between. CDR3 size: 14 residues. Germline assignment: CDR1 MNHEY and CDR2 SMNVEV (reference sequence). The CDR3 is CASSRITNRAEAFF. CDR3 nucleotide sequence: TGTGCCAGCAGCCGAATCACCAACAGGGCGGAAGCTTTCTTT.

This rearrangement joins TRBV15 to TRBJ1-5; D is ambiguous. V shed 3 bases and J shed 5 bases, with 8 bases lying between them. The CDR3 loop spans 13 amino acids. Per the germline V gene, CDR1 is LNHNV and CDR2 is YYDKDF (reference sequence). The CDR3 reads CATSREVDQPQHF. DNA of the CDR3: TGTGCCACCAGCAGGGAGGTCGATCAGCCCCAGCATTTT.